This TCR beta chain was obtained from a study of Graves' ophthalmopathy and Graves' hyperthyroidism listed by TCRdb under 2018. The study in broad terms: Peripheral blood was collected at initial diagnosis, prior to any treatment. TCR beta repertoire signatures were used to distinguish Graves' ophthalmopathy from Graves' hyperthyroidism and to predict progression to ophthalmopathy. In total, 135 blood samples were TCR-sequenced: around 42 ophthalmopathy, some 75 hyperthyroidism and roughly 17 hyperthyroidism-to-ophthalmopathy patients. To explore V-J signatures that distinguish ophthalmopathy from hyperthyroidism, a discovery set of around 100 patients was enrolled, made up of 40 to 45 with ophthalmopathy and roughly 55 with stable hyperthyroidism. The independent validation cohort included 18 hyperthyroidism patients plus 17 patients who later progressed from hyperthyroidism to ophthalmopathy. T-cell repertoires of thyroid tissue and blood were compared in more than five hyperthyroidism patients. After sampling, hyperthyroidism patients received methimazole starting at 30 mg daily, and ophthalmopathy patients received high-dose intravenous methylprednisolone. The approximately 98 discovery patients were randomly divided into training and test sets at a 7:3 ratio.

CDR1 and CDR2 (MNHNS, SASEGT) derive from the germline V gene. There are 16 amino acids in the CDR3, from cysteine to phenylalanine inclusive. The sequence is cut down to CDR3 DNA, 48 bases in frame from base 1. V trim: 6 bases; J trim: 3 bases; unmatched bases: 8. Ophthalmopathy patients were characterized by moderately to severely active disease, a Clinical Activity Score of at least 3, a NOSPECS grade of at least 4, and a disease duration under 3 months. Patients with other autoimmune diseases, uncontrolled infections, pregnancy or lactation were excluded. Diagnosis relied on clinical symptoms, serum thyroxine, TRAb, thyroid ultrasound and orbital computed tomography. Using Ficoll-Paque density gradient centrifugation, PBMCs were isolated from 8.5 to 10 ml of fresh peripheral blood. Trizol reagent was used to extract the total RNA, and its quality was then checked on an Agilent 2100 Bioanalyzer.

Overall results and qualifications from the work: In validation, the model predicted ophthalmopathy progression with more than 70% sensitivity and less than 80% specificity; roughly 11 predicted patients were CT-confirmed with GO in a median of roughly 6.8 months. Sample size was not statistically predetermined, and group allocation was not concealed from the investigators. Among expanded thyroid clonotypes with frequency above 0.001, most also showed up in blood, which suggests that blood repertoires may reflect the thyroid immune response. Ophthalmopathy was separated from stable hyperthyroidism by the 13-signature model with just under 90% sensitivity and less than 82% specificity in cross-validation and with 80%/75% in the test set.

For repertoire sequencing, the TCR beta CDR3 regions were amplified from RNA transcripts. HTBI primers and the Qiagen OneStep RT-PCR kit were used in a first-round RT-PCR, which was followed by a second-round multiplex PCR, size selection and purification. The libraries underwent paired-end sequencing with 100 bp reads on an Illumina HiSeq2000. The authors processed their data as follows. Reads were processed with SOAPnuke, discarding reads with adapters, uncalled bases, mean Phred below 15, or no exact constant-primer or identifier match. COPE v1.2.5 was used to merge the high-quality paired reads. Each unique nucleotide sequence was defined as a clonotype, and clonotypes were aligned to IMGT TRB V, D and J references with MiTCR v1.1. Only V-J combinations with frequency above 0.0001 were analysed, covering 99% to 99.2% of repertoires. For each V-J combination, a TCR clonal expansion and chaos score was defined as F50 clonal expansion divided by the chaos observed in the TCRdist matrix. Features were reduced by Welch's t-statistics and random forest to more than 10 V-J combinations, which fed a naive Bayes classifier. The similarity between thyroid and blood repertoires was quantified using the Morisita-Horn index. TCRdb applied fastp at Q25 and MiXCR to the public reads, then kept only in-frame beta chains. Entries are consolidated by CDR3 protein sequence, retaining the most common genes and DNA. What appears here as the V and J calls and clone size reflects TCRdb's work, not the paper's. The sample profile shows about 220,000 distinct CDR3 sequences; roughly 21% of them were found once. The ten largest clones capture roughly 45% of the sample.

This clonotype appeared many times. The target of this receptor is not known. There are no base qualities to consult, and no much larger clone falls within one base. This sequence originates from a woman aged 45-65 years with Graves' ophthalmopathy. Donor details come from another sample of the same person, matched by shared clones. The sequenced material came from peripheral blood. The rearranged chain carries TRBV6-1 and TRBJ2-2, and 9 bases in between align with TRBD2. In nucleotides, the sequence is TGTGCCAGCAGGACATTAGCGGGAGTGGACACCGGGGAGCTGTTTTTT. The translation is CASRTLAGVDTGELFF.